Each of the 14 T cell receptor beta chains below was sequenced from the same sample in a study of T cells in Graves' hyperthyroidism and ophthalmopathy. TCR beta CDR3 regions were amplified from RNA transcripts. The study used the HTBI primer set for a first-round RT-PCR of the TCR CDR3. TCRdb re-analysed the multiplex PCR reads in MiXCR, keeping a single row per CDR3 protein. The sample gives under 650,000 distinct CDR3 sequences, 15% to 20% of which show up once; approximately 3.9% is in the top ten. The sample taken for sequencing was blood. The receptors derive from a woman under 40 with Graves' hyperthyroidism.

The sample holds many counts of this clonotype. V gene TRBV7-2 combines with J gene TRBJ2-1; 9 nucleotides match TRBD2. The CDR3 is made up of 13 amino acids. Trimming removed 5 bases from V and 13 bases from J; junction bases left unmatched: 9. CDR1 is SGHTA and CDR2 is FQGNSA in the germline V gene. The DNA for the CDR3 is TGTGCCAGCAGCCCCCAGATAGCGGGAGTACAGTTCTTC. This gives the protein CASSPQIAGVQFF.

This clonotype was observed a few times. The rearrangement uses TRBV3-1 and TRBJ2-5; D remains unclear. Germline values: CDR1 LGHDT, CDR2 YNNKEL (reference sequence). The CDR3 contains 15 residues. V lost 5 bases, J lost 4 bases, and 17 bases lay in between. CDR3 sequence: CASSVVSIGSETQYF. The CDR3 DNA reads TGTGCCAGCAGCGTTGTTTCAATCGGGTCAGAGACCCAGTACTTC.

This clonotype appeared many times. The gene calls are TRBV2 and TRBJ2-2; weak D call: TRBD2 (6 bases). The V and J ends lost 5 bases and 4 bases respectively, with 11 bases between them. CDR3 length: 14 residues. Germline CDR1 is SNHLY and CDR2 is FYNNEI. CDR3 DNA: TGTGCCAGCAGTAGGGACTCCACCACCGGGGAGCTGTTTTTT. This sequence encodes CASSRDSTTGELFF.

V gene TRBV6-2 or TRBV6-3 combines with J gene TRBJ2-4, with 9 bases matching TRBD1. The CDR3 covers 15 residues. CDR1 and CDR2 from the germline V gene are MNHEY and SVGEGT. Trimming cost V 2 bases and J 6 bases; bases outside gene matches: 5. The CDR3 DNA reads TGTGCCAGCAGTTACGGGACAGGGCGGGGAAACATTCAGTACTTC. Translation: CASSYGTGRGNIQYF.

This clonotype was counted at least ten times. The rearrangement links TRBV6-1 to TRBJ2-7; 8 positions match TRBD2. Germline CDR1 reads MNHNS; CDR2 reads SASEGT. J gave up 1 base and V 4 bases, and 6 bases lay outside the gene matches. The CDR3 has 15 amino acids. Here the CDR3 DNA reads TGTGCCAGCAGTGTAACTAGCGGTTATTCCTACGAGCAGTACTTC. Its protein is CASSVTSGYSYEQYF.

This clonotype was recorded many times. The gene calls are TRBV20-1 and TRBJ1-2; 9 nucleotides line up with TRBD1. V gave up 5 bases and J gave up 4 bases; unmatched junction bases: 5. This CDR3 contains 13 residues. The germline V gene encodes CDR1 DFQATT and CDR2 SNEGSKA (reference sequence). The CDR3 loop is CSAGGQGTYGYTF. The CDR3 nucleotides are TGCAGTGCTGGGGGACAGGGAACCTATGGCTACACCTTC.

J is TRBJ2-5 and V is TRBV28; possible D gene TRBD1, 5 bases. Trimming cost V 2 bases and J 4 bases, with 14 bases left between them. Germline V lookup: CDR1 MDHEN, CDR2 SYDVKM. This CDR3 contains 15 residues. Written as DNA, the CDR3 is TGTGCCAGCAGTTTAGAAGGGTATGGGGCAGAGACCCAGTACTTC. Translation gives CASSLEGYGAETQYF.

This clonotype was seen only a few times. The gene calls are TRBV9 and TRBJ2-1, with 7 positions matching TRBD1. This CDR3 spans 13 amino acids. Germline CDR1 SGDLS, CDR2 YYNGEE. V gave up 3 bases and J gave up 9 bases; unmatched junction bases: 6. The DNA for the CDR3 is TGTGCCAGCAGCGGAAACAGGGGCGGTGAGCAGTTCTTC. The encoded protein is CASSGNRGGEQFF.

This clonotype was seen many times. This chain links TRBV7-9 with TRBJ2-4; 7 bases align to TRBD1. Per germline, CDR1 SEHNR and CDR2 FQNEAQ (reference sequence). V was clipped by 1 base and J by 7 bases; unmatched bases: 10. The CDR3 runs to 16 residues. This CDR3 is CASSLGQQGTKNIQYF. The CDR3 coding sequence is TGTGCCAGCAGCTTAGGACAACAGGGGACGAAGAACATTCAGTACTTC.

This clonotype has more than one count but fewer than ten. The chain has TRBV27 and TRBJ2-3; 7 nucleotides line up with TRBD2. Trimming removed 8 bases from V and 2 bases from J; junction bases left unmatched: 7. In germline, CDR1 is MNHEY, CDR2 SMNVEV (reference sequence). The CDR3 runs to 14 residues. CDR3 in amino acids: CASGAGDLTDTQYF. DNA for the CDR3: TGTGCCAGCGGGGCGGGAGACCTCACAGATACGCAGTATTTT.

The chain recombines TRBV4-2 with TRBJ2-3, with TRBD2 matching over 15 bases. Looked up from germline, CDR1 is LGHNA and CDR2 is YNFKEQ. The J segment lost 4 bases and the V segment lost 4 bases, leaving 9 bases of the junction unmatched. This CDR3 has 18 residues. CDR3 sequence (DNA): TGTGCCAGCAGCCCCTCTCGGACTAGCGGGAGGGCCCCAGATACGCAGTATTTT. Its translation: CASSPSRTSGRAPDTQYF.

The rearrangement joins TRBV9 to TRBJ1-1; D is unresolved. Trimming left V 1 base short and J 0 bases short, with 13 bases between. CDR1 SGDLS and CDR2 YYNGEE come from the germline V gene. The CDR3 extends over 16 amino acids. The CDR3 protein is CASSVSTSSVNTEAFF. The DNA for the CDR3 is TGTGCCAGCAGCGTAAGTACAAGCTCCGTGAACACTGAAGCTTTCTTT.

The chain links TRBV12-3 or TRBV12-4 to TRBJ2-7; a weak D match, TRBD1 (6 bases). This CDR3 region has 12 residues. V lost 5 bases and J 6 bases, leaving 11 bases between the germline ends. This CDR3 is CASSMTGSEQYF. The CDR3 DNA reads as TGTGCCAGCAGTATGACAGGCTCCGAGCAGTACTTC.

This clonotype has a handful of counts. V is TRBV9 and J is TRBJ2-3, with D possibly being TRBD2 (7 bases). V was pared by 6 bases and J by 6 bases, with 17 bases between. The CDR3 covers 14 residues. Looked up from germline, CDR1 is SGDLS and CDR2 is YYNGEE. The DNA of the CDR3 is TGTGCCAGCACCGATCGGGGAGGGGGGGATACGCAGTATTTT. Translating it yields CASTDRGGGDTQYF.